Listed here are 2 T cell receptor beta chains from one sample, sequenced in a study of T cell repertoires in cytomegalovirus infection. TCRdb independently ran MiXCR on the reads; one entry per CDR3 protein. This table has over 250,000 distinct CDR3 sequences, roughly a fifth appearing once. Their recognized antigens are unknown. Sequencing used cultured PBMCs, obtained from culture after CMV antigen stimulation. These receptors all stem from a human donor in good health (CMV status not recorded). Some clones in this sample may be carry-over from other donors' samples.

The rearrangement joins TRBV5-1 to TRBJ2-2, with D perhaps matching TRBD1 (6 bases). This CDR3 is built from 17 residues. The germline V and J ends were trimmed by 0 bases and 2 bases, with 14 bases remaining between them. Germline assignment: CDR1 SGHRS and CDR2 YFSETQ. The CDR3 here is CASSLEPDRPNTGELFF. The DNA of the CDR3 is TGCGCCAGCAGCTTGGAGCCGGACAGACCTAACACCGGGGAGCTGTTTTTT.

The CDR3 sequence: CASRERGQGRDTQYF. CDR3 nucleotide sequence: TGTGCCAGCAGAGAAAGGGGACAGGGACGAGATACGCAGTATTTT. The rearrangement links TRBV6-2 or TRBV6-3 to TRBJ2-3, with 9 nucleotides matching TRBD1. Germline assignment: CDR1 MNHEY and CDR2 SVGEGT. The CDR3 length is 15 residues. The V and J ends lost 6 bases and 5 bases, in that order; junction bases with no gene match: 9.